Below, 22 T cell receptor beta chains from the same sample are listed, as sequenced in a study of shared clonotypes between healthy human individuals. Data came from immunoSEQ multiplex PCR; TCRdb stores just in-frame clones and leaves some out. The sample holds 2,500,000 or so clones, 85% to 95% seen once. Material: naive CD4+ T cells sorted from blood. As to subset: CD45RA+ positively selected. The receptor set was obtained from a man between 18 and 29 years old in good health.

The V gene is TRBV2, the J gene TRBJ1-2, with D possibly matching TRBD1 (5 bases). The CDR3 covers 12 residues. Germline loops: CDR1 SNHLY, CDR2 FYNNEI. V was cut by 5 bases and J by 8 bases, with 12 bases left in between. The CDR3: CASSTGTEGYTF. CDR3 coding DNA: TGTGCCAGCAGTACCGGGACGGAAGGCTACACCTTC.

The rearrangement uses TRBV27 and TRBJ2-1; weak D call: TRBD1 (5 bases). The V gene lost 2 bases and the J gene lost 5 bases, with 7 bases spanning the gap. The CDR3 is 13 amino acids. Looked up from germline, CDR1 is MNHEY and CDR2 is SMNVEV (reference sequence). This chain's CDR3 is CASSLIRDNEQFF. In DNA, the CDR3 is TGTGCCAGCAGTTTAATCAGGGACAATGAGCAGTTCTTC.

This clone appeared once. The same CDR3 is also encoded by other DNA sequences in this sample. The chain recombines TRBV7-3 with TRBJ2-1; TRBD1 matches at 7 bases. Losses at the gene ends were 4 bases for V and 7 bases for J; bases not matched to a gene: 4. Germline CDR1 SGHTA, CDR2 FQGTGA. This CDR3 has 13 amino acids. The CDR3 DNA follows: TGTGCCAGCAGCTCAAGACAGGGAAATGAGCAGTTCTTC. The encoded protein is CASSSRQGNEQFF.

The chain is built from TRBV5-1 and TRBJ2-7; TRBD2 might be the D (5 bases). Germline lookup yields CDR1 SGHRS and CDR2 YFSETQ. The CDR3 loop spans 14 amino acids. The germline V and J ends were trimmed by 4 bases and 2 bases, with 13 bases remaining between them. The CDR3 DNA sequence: TGCGCCAGCAGCACCGGACTTGCCCCCTACGAGCAGTACTTC. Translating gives CASSTGLAPYEQYF.

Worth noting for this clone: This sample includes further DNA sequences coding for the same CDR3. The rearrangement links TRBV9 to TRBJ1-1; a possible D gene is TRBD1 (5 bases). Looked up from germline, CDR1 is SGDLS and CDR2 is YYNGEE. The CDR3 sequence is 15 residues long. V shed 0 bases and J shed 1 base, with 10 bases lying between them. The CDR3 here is CASSVDPGTNTEAFF. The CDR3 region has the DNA TGTGCCAGCAGCGTAGACCCAGGGACGAACACTGAAGCTTTCTTT. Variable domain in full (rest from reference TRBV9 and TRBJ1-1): DSGVTQTPKHLITATGQRVTLRCSPRSGDLSVYWYQQSLDQGLQFLIQYYNGEERAKGNILERFSAQQFPDLHSELNLSSLELGDSALYFCASSVDPGTNTEAFFGQGTRLTVV.

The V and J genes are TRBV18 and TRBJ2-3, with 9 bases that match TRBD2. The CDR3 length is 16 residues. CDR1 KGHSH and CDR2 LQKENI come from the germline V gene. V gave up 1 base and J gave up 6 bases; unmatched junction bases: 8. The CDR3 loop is CASSPLAGDFVDTQYF. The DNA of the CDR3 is TGTGCCAGCTCACCACTAGCGGGGGACTTCGTGGATACGCAGTATTTT.

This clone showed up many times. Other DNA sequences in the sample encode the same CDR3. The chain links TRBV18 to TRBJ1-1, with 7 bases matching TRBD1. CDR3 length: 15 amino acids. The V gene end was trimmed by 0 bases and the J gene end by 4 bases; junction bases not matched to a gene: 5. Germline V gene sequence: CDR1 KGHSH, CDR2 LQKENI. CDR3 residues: CASSPPTGEATEAFF. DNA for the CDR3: TGTGCCAGCTCACCACCTACAGGGGAGGCCACTGAAGCTTTCTTT. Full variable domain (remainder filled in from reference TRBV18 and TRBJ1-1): NAGVMQNPRHLVRRRGQEARLRCSPMKGHSHVYWYRQLPEEGLKFMVYLQKENIIDESGMPKERFSAEFPKEGPSILRIQQVVRGDSAAYFCASSPPTGEATEAFFGQGTRLTVV.

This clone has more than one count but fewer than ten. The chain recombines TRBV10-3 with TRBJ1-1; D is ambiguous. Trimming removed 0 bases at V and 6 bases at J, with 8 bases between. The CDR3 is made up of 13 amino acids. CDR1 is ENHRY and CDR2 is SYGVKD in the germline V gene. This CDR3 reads CAISESSRAEAFF. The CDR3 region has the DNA TGTGCCATCAGTGAGTCGAGCCGGGCTGAAGCTTTCTTT.

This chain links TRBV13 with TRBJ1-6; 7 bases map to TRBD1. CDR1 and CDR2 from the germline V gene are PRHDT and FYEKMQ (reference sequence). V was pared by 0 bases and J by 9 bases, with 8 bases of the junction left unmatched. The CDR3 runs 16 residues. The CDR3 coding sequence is TGTGCCAGCAGCTTAGGGAACCCAGGGGGTAGTTCACCCCTCCACTTT. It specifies CASSLGNPGGSSPLHF.

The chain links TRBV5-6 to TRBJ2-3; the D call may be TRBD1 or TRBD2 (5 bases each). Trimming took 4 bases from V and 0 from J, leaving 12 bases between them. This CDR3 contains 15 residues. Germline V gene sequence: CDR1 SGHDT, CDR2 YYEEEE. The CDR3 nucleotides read TGTGCCAGCAGCAACTGGGGGAGTAGCACAGATACGCAGTATTTT. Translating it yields CASSNWGSSTDTQYF.

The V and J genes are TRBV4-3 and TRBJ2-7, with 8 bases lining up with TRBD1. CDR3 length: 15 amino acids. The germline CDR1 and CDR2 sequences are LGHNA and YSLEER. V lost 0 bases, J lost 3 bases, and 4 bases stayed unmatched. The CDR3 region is CASSQELGTGYEQYF. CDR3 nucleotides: TGCGCCAGCAGCCAAGAGTTGGGGACAGGCTACGAGCAGTACTTC.

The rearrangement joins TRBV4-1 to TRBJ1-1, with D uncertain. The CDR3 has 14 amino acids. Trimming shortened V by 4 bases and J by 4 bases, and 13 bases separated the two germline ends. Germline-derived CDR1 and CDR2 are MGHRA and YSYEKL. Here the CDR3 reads CASSLRRSGTEAFF. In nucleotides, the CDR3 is TGCGCCAGCAGCCTCCGCCGCAGCGGCACTGAAGCTTTCTTT.

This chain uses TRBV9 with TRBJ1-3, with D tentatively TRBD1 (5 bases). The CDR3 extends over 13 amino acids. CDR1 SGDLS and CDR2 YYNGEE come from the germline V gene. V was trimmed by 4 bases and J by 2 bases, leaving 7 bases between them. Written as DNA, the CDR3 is TGTGCCAGCAGCTGGGGGGCTGGAAACACCATATATTTT. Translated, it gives CASSWGAGNTIYF.

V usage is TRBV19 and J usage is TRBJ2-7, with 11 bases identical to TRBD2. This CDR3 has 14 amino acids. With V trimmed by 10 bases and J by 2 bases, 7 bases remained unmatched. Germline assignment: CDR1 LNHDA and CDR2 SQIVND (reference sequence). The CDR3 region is CATSGTSGPYEQYF. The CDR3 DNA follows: TGTGCCACCTCCGGGACTAGCGGCCCCTACGAGCAGTACTTC.

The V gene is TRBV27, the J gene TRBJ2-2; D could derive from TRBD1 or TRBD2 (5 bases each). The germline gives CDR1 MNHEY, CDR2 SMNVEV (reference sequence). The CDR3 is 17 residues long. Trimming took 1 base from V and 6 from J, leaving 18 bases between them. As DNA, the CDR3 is TGTGCCAGCAGTTTATTTTCACGGGGCGCCATAGCCGGGGAGCTGTTTTTT. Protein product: CASSLFSRGAIAGELFF.

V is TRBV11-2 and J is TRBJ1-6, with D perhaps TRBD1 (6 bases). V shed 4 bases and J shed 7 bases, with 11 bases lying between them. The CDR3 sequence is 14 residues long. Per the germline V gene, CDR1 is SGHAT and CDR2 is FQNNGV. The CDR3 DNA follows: TGTGCCAGCAGCTCGACAGGCCTAAATTCACCCCTCCACTTT. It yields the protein CASSSTGLNSPLHF.

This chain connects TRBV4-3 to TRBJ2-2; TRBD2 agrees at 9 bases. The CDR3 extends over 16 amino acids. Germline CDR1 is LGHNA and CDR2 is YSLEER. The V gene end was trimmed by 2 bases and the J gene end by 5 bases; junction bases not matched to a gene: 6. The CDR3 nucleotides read TGCGCCAGCAGCCAAATAGCGGGAGCAGGGACCGGGGAGCTGTTTTTT. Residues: CASSQIAGAGTGELFF.

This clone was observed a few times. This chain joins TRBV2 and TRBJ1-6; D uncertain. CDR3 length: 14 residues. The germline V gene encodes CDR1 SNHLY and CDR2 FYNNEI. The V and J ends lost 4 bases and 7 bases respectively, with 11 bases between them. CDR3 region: CASSGVGGNSPLHF. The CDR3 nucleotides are TGTGCCAGCAGTGGAGTGGGTGGGAATTCACCCCTCCACTTT.

Here the CDR3 reads CASSLNTGANVLTF. Written as DNA, the CDR3 is TGTGCCAGCAGCTTGAATACTGGGGCCAACGTCCTGACTTTC. The chain is built from TRBV5-6 and TRBJ2-6, with D unclear. Trimming left V 1 base short and J 2 bases short, with 4 bases between. The CDR3 has 14 amino acids. CDR1 SGHDT and CDR2 YYEEEE come from the germline V gene.

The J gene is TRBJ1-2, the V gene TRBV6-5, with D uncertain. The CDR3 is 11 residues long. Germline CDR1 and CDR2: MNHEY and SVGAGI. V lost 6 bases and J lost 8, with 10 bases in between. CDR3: CASRQAWGYTF. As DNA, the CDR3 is TGTGCCAGCAGGCAGGCCTGGGGCTACACCTTC.

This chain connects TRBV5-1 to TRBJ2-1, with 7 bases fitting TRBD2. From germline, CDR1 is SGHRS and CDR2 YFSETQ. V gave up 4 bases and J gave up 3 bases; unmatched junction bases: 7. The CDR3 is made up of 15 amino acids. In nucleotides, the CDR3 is TGCGCCAGCAGCCCTGGGGAGCGGGGCTACAATGAGCAGTTCTTC. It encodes CASSPGERGYNEQFF.

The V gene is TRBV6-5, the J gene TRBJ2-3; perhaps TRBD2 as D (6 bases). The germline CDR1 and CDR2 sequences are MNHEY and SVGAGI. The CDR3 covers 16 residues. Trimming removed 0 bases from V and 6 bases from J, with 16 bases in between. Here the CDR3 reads CASSYSGEVQVDTQYF. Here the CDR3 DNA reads TGTGCCAGCAGTTACTCAGGGGAGGTCCAAGTGGATACGCAGTATTTT.